This T cell receptor beta chain was observed in a study of shared clonotypes between healthy human individuals (TCRdb year 2020). In the study overall: The cohort included a few men and two women between 18 and 49 years of age. For each donor, CD4 naive and CD4 memory were each given three plates, CD8 naive was given two plates, and CD8 memory was given one plate. Blood TCR repertoires of about five healthy adults were deeply sequenced to estimate repertoire size and the extent of clonotype sharing between individuals. Different laboratories and diverse techniques were used to prepare libraries and sequence TCR repertoires, to increase sequencing depth and limit assay-specific biases. Each donor's leukapheresis produced roughly between about 0.8 and 8.9 billion PBMCs.

CDR1 and CDR2 (SGHTA, FQGNSA) derive from the germline V gene. The CDR3 holds 14 amino acids from the cysteine to the phenylalanine. Just the 42-base CDR3 DNA is kept, in frame starting at base 1. Here V drops 6 bases and J drops 7 bases, and the junction holds 10 bases not matched to any gene. As regards this clone: Its antigen is still unknown. It has no much larger one-base neighbor in the sample; base qualities were not kept.

What the research found in general, with its limitations: About 5% of naive CD4, roughly 3.6% of naive CD8, about 2.1% of memory CD4, and about 0.4% of memory CD8 clonotypes were shared across a handful of donors. Sampling was limited to blood, and TCR repertoires in tissue likely differ from TCR repertoires in blood. Higher generation probabilities were observed for clonotypes shared by all four sorted-subset donors than for non-shared clonotypes. Even with the large sequencing depth, rarefaction of the sorted-subset datasets indicated that sequencing was incomplete. Larger estimated clonotype richness was generally found for naive subsets than for memory subsets. Because the study included a small number of donors, the genetic and exposure-history diversity represented was limited. Based on pairwise subsampling, the degree of clonotype sharing among donors was expected to be affected by sequencing depth.

Using the deep immunoSEQ assay, multiplex PCR amplified TCR CDR3 regions from genomic DNA. Extracted genomic DNA from each cell subset was distributed evenly across all wells of several immunoSEQ 96-well plates, and each plate was treated as a replicate. For sorted subsets, around 0.2 ug genomic DNA, equal to tens of thousands of T cell genomes, was loaded into each replicate PCR. The purified libraries were quantified using a Qubit 3.0 fluorometer, sized with a Bioanalyzer 2100, and then quantified again using the KAPA Library Quantification kit. Each immunoSEQ 96-well plate was sequenced on its own single-read 150-cycle Illumina NextSeq 550 flow cell. Per the authors' processing: Because the immunoSEQ output held only junctional sequences and lacked quality scores, the filtering could not match the filtering applied to full-length reads. Sequences were annotated with PyIR, a Python wrapper for IgBLAST v1.9, and V/J genes and CDR3 were assigned using IMGT germline references. Reads with weak V/J assignments (E-value above 1e-6), missing CDR3, stop codons, out-of-frame junctions, or ambiguous translated residues were removed. V3J clonotypes were defined as sequences sharing the same inferred V gene, J gene, and CDR3 amino acid sequence. Percentage overlap between repertoires was calculated by dividing the number of shared unique clonotypes by the size of the smaller repertoire. RTK rarefaction, the Chao1 estimator, and Recon v2.1 estimates of unobserved clonotypes were used to assess repertoire richness. Generation probabilities for all TCRbeta clonotypes obtained by the gDNA method from several donors were computed using OLGA. In TCRdb, the immuneACCESS table is reduced to in-frame sequences with V and J assigned. These tables do not hold every clone; where another copy was compared, an unresolved V gene accounts for under half, and the others remain unexplained. The DNA was the basis for D and trimming; V, J and clone size are from that table. Within this sample are about 1 million clones, with 65% to 80% of them counted one time only. Approximately 1.3% of the sample lies in the top ten.

The donors were healthy, HIV-negative adults who had no recently reported acute infections or vaccinations. Every donor was a Caucasian adult residing in Nashville, Tennessee, USA. Magnetic negative selection was used to enrich CD4+ T cells, after which naive cells were positively selected on CD45RA and the negative fraction became the memory subset. Blood was collected by leukapheresis, and PBMCs were isolated by Ficoll-Histopaque density gradient centrifugation and then cryopreserved in liquid nitrogen vapor phase. Purity and quantity of every magnetically sorted T cell population were checked by analytical flow cytometry. From each sorted fraction, genomic DNA was isolated and quantified by UV absorbance on a Nanodrop 2000c.

The sequence was obtained from a man between 18 and 29 years old in good health. The sequencing input was memory CD4+ T cells sorted from blood. Read against the paper, the sample's cell subset or site label means: CD45RA-negative fraction. This receptor chain uses TRBV7-2 and TRBJ1-1; TRBD1 matches 8 bases in the middle. The CDR3 here reads CASRDTGGGSEAFF. The nucleotide sequence is given as TGTGCCAGCAGAGACACAGGGGGTGGTAGTGAAGCTTTCTTT.